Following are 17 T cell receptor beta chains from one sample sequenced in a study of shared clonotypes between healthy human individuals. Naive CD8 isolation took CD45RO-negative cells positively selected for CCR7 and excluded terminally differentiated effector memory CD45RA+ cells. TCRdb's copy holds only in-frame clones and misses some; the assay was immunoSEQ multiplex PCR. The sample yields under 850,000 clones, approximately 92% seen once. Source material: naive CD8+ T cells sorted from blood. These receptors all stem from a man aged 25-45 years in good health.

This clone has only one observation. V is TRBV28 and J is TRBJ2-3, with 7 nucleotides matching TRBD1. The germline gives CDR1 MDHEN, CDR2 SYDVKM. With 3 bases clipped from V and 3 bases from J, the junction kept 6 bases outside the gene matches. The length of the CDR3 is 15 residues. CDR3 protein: CASSLDRTTTDTQYF. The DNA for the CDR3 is TGTGCCAGCAGTTTGGACAGGACCACAACAGATACGCAGTATTTT.

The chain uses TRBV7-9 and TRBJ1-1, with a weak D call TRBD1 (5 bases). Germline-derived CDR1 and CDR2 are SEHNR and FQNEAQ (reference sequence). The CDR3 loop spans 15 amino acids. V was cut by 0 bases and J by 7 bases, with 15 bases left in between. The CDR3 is CASSLAQGKRSEAFF. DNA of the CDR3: TGTGCCAGCAGCTTAGCGCAGGGAAAGCGGAGTGAAGCTTTCTTT.

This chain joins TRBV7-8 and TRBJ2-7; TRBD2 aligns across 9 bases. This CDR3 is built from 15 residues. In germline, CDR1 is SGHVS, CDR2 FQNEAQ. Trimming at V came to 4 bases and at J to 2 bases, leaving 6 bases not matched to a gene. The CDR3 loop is CASSSSGIRAYEQYF. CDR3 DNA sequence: TGTGCCAGCAGCTCTAGCGGGATTCGTGCCTACGAGCAGTACTTC. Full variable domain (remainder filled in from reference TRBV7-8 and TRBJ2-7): GAGVSQSPRYKVAKRGQDVALRCDPISGHVSLFWYQQALGQGPEFLTYFQNEAQLDKSGLPSDRFFAERPEGSVSTLKIQRTQQEDSAVYLCASSSSGIRAYEQYFGPGTRLTVT.

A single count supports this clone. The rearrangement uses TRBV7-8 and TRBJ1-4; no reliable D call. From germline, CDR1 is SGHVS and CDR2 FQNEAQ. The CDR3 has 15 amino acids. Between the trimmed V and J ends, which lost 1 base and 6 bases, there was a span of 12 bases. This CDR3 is CASSLGLSRDEKLFF. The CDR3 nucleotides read TGTGCCAGCAGCTTAGGGTTAAGTCGAGATGAAAAACTGTTTTTT.

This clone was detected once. The CDR3 coding sequence is TGTGCCAGTTTCGGGGGGTCCACTGAAGCTTTCTTT. It codes for CASFGGSTEAFF. The chain couples TRBV27 to TRBJ1-1, with D possibly TRBD1 on 5 matching bases. CDR3 length: 12 amino acids. Trimming took off 9 bases at V and 4 bases at J, with 12 bases between the two ends. Germline V gives CDR1 MNHEY, CDR2 SMNVEV (reference sequence).

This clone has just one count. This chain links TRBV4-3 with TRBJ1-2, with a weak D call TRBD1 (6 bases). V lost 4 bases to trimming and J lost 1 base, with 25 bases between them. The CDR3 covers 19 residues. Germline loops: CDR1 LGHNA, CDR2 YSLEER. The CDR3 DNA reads TGCGCCAGCAGCCCCTCAAGGGGGAGCTCAGGGCCGGGTAACTATGGCTACACCTTC. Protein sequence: CASSPSRGSSGPGNYGYTF.

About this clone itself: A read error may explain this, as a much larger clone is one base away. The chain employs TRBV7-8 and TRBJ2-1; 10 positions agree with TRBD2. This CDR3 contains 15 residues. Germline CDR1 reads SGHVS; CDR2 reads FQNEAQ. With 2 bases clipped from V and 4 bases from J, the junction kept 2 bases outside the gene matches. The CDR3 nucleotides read TGTGCCAGCAGCTTAAGGACTAGCGGTTACAATGAGCAGTTCTTC. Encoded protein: CASSLRTSGYNEQFF.

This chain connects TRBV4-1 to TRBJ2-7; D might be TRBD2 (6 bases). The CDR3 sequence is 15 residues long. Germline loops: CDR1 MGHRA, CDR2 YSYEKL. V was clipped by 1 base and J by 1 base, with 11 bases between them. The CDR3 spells CASSQAGGISYEQYF. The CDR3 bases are TGCGCCAGCAGCCAAGCTGGGGGGATTTCCTACGAGCAGTACTTC.

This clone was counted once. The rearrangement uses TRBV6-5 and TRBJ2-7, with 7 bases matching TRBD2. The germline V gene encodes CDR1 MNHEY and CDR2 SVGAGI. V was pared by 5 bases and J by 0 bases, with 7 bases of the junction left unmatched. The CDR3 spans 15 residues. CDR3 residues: CASSPPGTNSYEQYF. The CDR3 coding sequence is TGTGCCAGCAGTCCGCCAGGGACTAACTCCTACGAGCAGTACTTC.

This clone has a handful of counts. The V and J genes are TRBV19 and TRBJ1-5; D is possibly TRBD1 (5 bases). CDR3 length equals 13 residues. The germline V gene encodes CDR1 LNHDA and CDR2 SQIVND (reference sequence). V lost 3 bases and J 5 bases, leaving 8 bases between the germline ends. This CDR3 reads CASSIWGHQPQHF. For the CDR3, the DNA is TGTGCCAGTAGTATTTGGGGACATCAGCCCCAGCATTTT.

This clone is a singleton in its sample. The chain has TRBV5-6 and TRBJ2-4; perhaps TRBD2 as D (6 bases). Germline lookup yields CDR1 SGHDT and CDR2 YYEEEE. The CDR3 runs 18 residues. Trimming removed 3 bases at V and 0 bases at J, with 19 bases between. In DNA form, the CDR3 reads TGTGCCAGCAGCTCGCCCCCCTCGGGGACTCGAGCCAAAAACATTCAGTACTTC. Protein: CASSSPPSGTRAKNIQYF.

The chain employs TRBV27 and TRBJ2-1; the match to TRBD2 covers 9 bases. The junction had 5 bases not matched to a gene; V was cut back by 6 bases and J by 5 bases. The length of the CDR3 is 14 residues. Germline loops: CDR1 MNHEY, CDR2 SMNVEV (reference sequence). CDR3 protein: CASSFGLANNEQFF. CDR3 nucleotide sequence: TGTGCCAGCAGCTTCGGACTAGCGAACAATGAGCAGTTCTTC.

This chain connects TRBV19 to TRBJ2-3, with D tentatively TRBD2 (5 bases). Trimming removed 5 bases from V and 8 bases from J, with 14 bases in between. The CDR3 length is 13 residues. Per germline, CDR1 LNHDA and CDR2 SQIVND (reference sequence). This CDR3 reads CASSPSIRGTQYF. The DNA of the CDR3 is TGTGCCAGTAGTCCCAGTATACGGGGTACGCAGTATTTT.

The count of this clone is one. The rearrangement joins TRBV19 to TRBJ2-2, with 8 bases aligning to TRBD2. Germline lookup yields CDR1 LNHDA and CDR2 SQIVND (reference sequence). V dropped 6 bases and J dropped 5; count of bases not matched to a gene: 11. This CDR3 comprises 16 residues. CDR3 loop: CASREGLVVDTGELFF. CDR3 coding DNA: TGTGCCAGTAGGGAGGGACTAGTGGTTGATACCGGGGAGCTGTTTTTT.

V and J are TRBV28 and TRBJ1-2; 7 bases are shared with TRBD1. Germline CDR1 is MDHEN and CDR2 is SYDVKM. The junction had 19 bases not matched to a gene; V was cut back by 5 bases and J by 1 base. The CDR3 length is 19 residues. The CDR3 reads CASSHPTWDSETFNYGYTF. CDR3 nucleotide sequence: TGTGCCAGCAGTCACCCGACTTGGGACAGTGAAACCTTTAACTATGGCTACACCTTC.

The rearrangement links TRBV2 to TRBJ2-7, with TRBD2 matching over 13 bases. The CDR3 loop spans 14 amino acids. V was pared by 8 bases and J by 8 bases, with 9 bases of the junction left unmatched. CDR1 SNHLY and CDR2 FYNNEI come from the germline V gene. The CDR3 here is CASFTGTSGIKQYF. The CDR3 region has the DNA TGTGCCAGCTTTACCGGGACTAGCGGGATAAAGCAGTACTTC.

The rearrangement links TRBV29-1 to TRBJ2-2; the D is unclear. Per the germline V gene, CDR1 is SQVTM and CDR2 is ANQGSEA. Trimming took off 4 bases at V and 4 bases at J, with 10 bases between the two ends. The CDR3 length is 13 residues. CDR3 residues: CSVVRALTGELFF. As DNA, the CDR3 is TGCAGCGTTGTTAGGGCCCTCACCGGGGAGCTGTTTTTT.